The source of this T cell receptor (beta chain) is a study of STAT3 mutations in large granular lymphocyte leukemia. Study-level points and caveats: Every T-cell large granular lymphocyte leukemia patient had at least one immunodominant TCR beta clonotype. No sample exists from the first appearance of each clone. All newly emerging clones after therapy were STAT3 wild type.

This CDR3 region has 16 residues. V lost 0 bases and J 9 bases, leaving 15 bases between the germline ends. Germline V gene data show CDR1 as LNHNV and CDR2 as YYDKDF (reference sequence). Clones were read by immunoSEQ multiplex PCR, and TCRdb kept only the in-frame ones, dropping some. This sample has about 39,000 clones, with roughly 81% found just once. On this clone: Its antigen is unknown.

Sequences were obtained from PBMCs. The chain has TRBV15 and TRBJ1-6, with D possibly TRBD1 on 6 matching bases. This receptor was obtained from a human donor with T large granular lymphocyte leukemia. Some clones in this sample may be carry-over from other donors' samples. For the CDR3, the DNA is TGTGCCACCAGCAGAGAAGGCAGGGGATTAGGTTCACCCCTCCACTTT. Translation gives CATSREGRGLGSPLHF.